Listed below are T cell receptor beta chains from one sample, sequenced in a study of T cell changes during pregnancy in multiple sclerosis. The repertoire was sequenced with immunoSEQ multiplex PCR; TCRdb's copy has only in-frame clones and lacks some. The sample lists tens of thousands of clones, 91% occurring once. Material: peripheral blood, obtained in the third trimester of pregnancy. These receptors were taken from a female donor in good health, enrolled as a control in a pregnancy study. Each CDR3 is given with its conserved first and last residue. Fields, in order: D gene, J gene, V gene, clone size, CDR3 protein, CDR3 DNA. A D gene is named only where the DNA matches it firmly. A row's size may be missing; if present it is once, few, many or a size class.

TRBD2 | TRBJ2-3 | TRBV6-5 | NA | CASSESGGSTQYF | TGTGCCAGCAGTGAGAGCGGGGGAAGTACGCAGTATTTT
TRBD1 | TRBJ1-1 | TRBV19 | NA | CASSADRGHTEAFF | TGTGCCAGTAGTGCGGACAGGGGGCACACTGAAGCTTTCTTT
TRBD1 | TRBJ1-2 | TRBV7-9 | NA | CASSPEGARTSGYTF | TGTGCCAGCAGCCCAGAGGGGGCCCGAACGTCTGGCTACACCTTC
NA | TRBJ2-5 | TRBV19 | once | CASSPRTSRLQETQYF | TGTGCCAGTAGTCCACGTACCTCGAGACTACAAGAGACCCAGTACTTC
NA | TRBJ1-6 | TRBV2 | NA | CASSEQGNGNSPLHF | TGTGCCAGCAGTGAACAGGGTAACGGCAATTCACCCCTCCACTTT
TRBD2 | TRBJ2-7 | TRBV27 | NA | CASSLGTSGGSSYEQYF | TGTGCCAGCAGTCTAGGGACTAGCGGGGGAAGCTCCTACGAGCAGTACTTC
NA | TRBJ1-2 | TRBV4-3 | NA | CASSQGGGLDYGYTF | TGCGCCAGCAGCCAAGGGGGGGGGTTAGACTATGGCTACACCTTC
NA | TRBJ2-6 | TRBV6-5 | NA | CASSYEEAGANVLTF | TGTGCCAGCAGTTACGAGGAAGCTGGGGCCAACGTCCTGACTTTC
NA | TRBJ2-3 | TRBV5-1 | NA | CASSFRAGSGDTQYF | TGCGCCAGCAGCTTCAGGGCAGGGTCAGGAGATACGCAGTATTTT
NA | TRBJ2-7 | TRBV6-5 | NA | CASSYSSQGSYEQYF | TGTGCCAGCAGTTACTCGTCTCAGGGCTCCTACGAGCAGTACTTC
NA | TRBJ2-2 | TRBV7-2 | NA | CASHPGHTGELFF | TGTGCCAGCCACCCAGGGCACACCGGGGAGCTGTTTTTT
NA | TRBJ2-2 | TRBV13 | NA | CASSISRLGELFF | TGTGCCAGCAGCATAAGCAGGTTAGGGGAGCTGTTTTTT
TRBD1 | TRBJ1-2 | TRBV5-1 | NA | CASSLRDRGYYGYTF | TGCGCCAGCAGCCTCCGGGACAGGGGATACTATGGCTACACCTTC
NA | TRBJ2-3 | TRBV5-1 | NA | CASSHTPPLPDTQYF | TGCGCCAGCAGCCACACACCGCCCTTACCAGATACGCAGTATTTT
TRBD2 | TRBJ2-1 | TRBV4-2 | NA | CASSPRLAGYNEQFF | TGTGCCAGCAGCCCCCGACTAGCGGGGTACAATGAGCAGTTCTTC
TRBD1 | TRBJ1-1 | TRBV5-8 | NA | CASSGTGKGTEAFF | TGTGCCAGCAGCGGGACAGGGAAGGGGACTGAAGCTTTCTTT
TRBD1 | TRBJ1-2 | TRBV7-9 | once | CASSLGDRVGGYTF | TGTGCCAGCAGCTTAGGAGACAGGGTGGGCGGCTACACCTTC
TRBD1 | TRBJ1-2 | TRBV7-2 | NA | CASSLAAGQSYGYTF | TGTGCCAGCAGCTTAGCGGCGGGACAGAGCTATGGCTACACCTTC
TRBD1 | TRBJ1-5 | TRBV2 | few | CASSGRQGAWQPQHF | TGTGCCAGCAGTGGTAGACAGGGGGCATGGCAGCCCCAGCATTTT